This T cell receptor beta chain was identified during a study of identical twins. General observations from the study: Where beta out-of-frame sequences were concerned, excess twin sharing was weaker. Conclusions were based on cross-sectional statistical analysis, without following the same donors.

This clonotype was detected a few times. The antigen is undetermined. V gave up 1 base and J gave up 6 bases, with 13 bases separating them. The germline CDR1 and CDR2 sequences are SGHRS and YFSETQ. This CDR3 spans 14 amino acids. TCRdb called the 5' RACE reads again in MiXCR, with one record for every CDR3 protein. The profile covers about 480,000 distinct CDR3 sequences, with 14% appearing a single time and about 0.53% taken by the ten largest. This sample was shared with a second study, whose subject was yellow fever vaccine responses in identical twins.

The sample comprised CD4+ T cells sorted from blood. This chain joins TRBV5-1 and TRBJ1-1; D gene ambiguous. This receptor was obtained from a woman between 18 and 29 years old in good health. CDR3 sequence: CASSLMIGSPEAFF. CDR3 bases: TGCGCCAGCAGCTTGATGATCGGGAGTCCTGAAGCTTTCTTT.